A selection of T cell receptor beta chains follows, all from one sample in a study of PD-1 blockade in classical Hodgkin lymphoma. Sequencing used immunoSEQ multiplex PCR; TCRdb keeps in-frame clones, though not all of them. This sample has roughly 90,000 clones, with about four fifths found just once. Sequenced here: peripheral blood mononuclear cells (PBMCs), sampled before the second cycle of nivolumab. All receptors come from a human donor with classical Hodgkin lymphoma. Each CDR3 is given with its conserved first and last residue. A D gene is named only where the DNA matches it firmly. A clone size is listed for some rows: how often the clone was seen (once, few, many), or a class if it is expanded.

TRBD2,TRBV5-4,TRBJ2-5,.,TGTGCCAGCAGCTTGTACCTAGCGGGATCGTTTATGGGCGAGACCCAGTACTTC,CASSLYLAGSFMGETQYF
TRBD1,TRBV5-1,TRBJ2-2,.,TGCGCCAGCAGCTCGACACACAGGGGGGCGGCCGGGGAGCTGTTTTTT,CASSSTHRGAAGELFF
TRBD2,TRBV7-2,TRBJ2-7,.,TGTGCCAGCAGCTTAGCCGGGAGGGCCGACGAGCAGTACTTC,CASSLAGRADEQYF
TRBD1,TRBV6-5,TRBJ2-7,.,TGTGCCAGCAGTTCCCAACCGGGACAGGGCTCTCACGAGCAGTACTTC,CASSSQPGQGSHEQYF
.,TRBV10-1,TRBJ1-1,.,TGCGCCAGCAGTGCATTCGACGGACTGAACACTGAAGCTTTCTTT,CASSAFDGLNTEAFF
.,TRBV7-2,TRBJ2-1,.,TGTGCCAGCACCCCGGTGCCCCTCTCCTACAATGAGCAGTTCTTC,CASTPVPLSYNEQFF
TRBD2,TRBV25-1,TRBJ2-1,once,TGTGCCAGCAGTGCCCCAGCGGGAGCAGGCGACAATGAGCAGTTCTTC,CASSAPAGAGDNEQFF
.,TRBV5-1,TRBJ1-2,.,TGCGCCAGCAGCTCGGCTGATCCTAACTATGGCTACACCTTC,CASSSADPNYGYTF
.,TRBV14,TRBJ2-2,.,TGTGCCAGCAGCCAAGTGGTGGGGACCGGGGAGCTGTTTTTT,CASSQVVGTGELFF
.,TRBV5-1,TRBJ2-2,.,TGCGCCAGCACGTTGGGGCAGGCCGACACCGGGGAGCTGTTTTTT,CASTLGQADTGELFF
TRBD1,TRBV27,TRBJ2-6,.,TGTGCCAGCAGCCATTACAGGGGATCTGGGGCCAACGTCCTGACTTTC,CASSHYRGSGANVLTF
TRBD2,TRBV28,TRBJ2-1,.,TGTGCCAGCTCCTCCGGGGTCCTAGCGGGAGGCAATGAGCAGTTCTTC,CASSSGVLAGGNEQFF